There are many counts of the clone carrying this TCR beta chain. Its antigen is still unknown. Patients with uncontrolled infections, other autoimmune diseases, pregnancy or lactation were excluded. Amplification of TCR beta CDR3 regions used RNA as the template. A set of HTBI primers served as the primers for a first-round RT-PCR of the TCR CDR3. One entry per CDR3 protein results from TCRdb running MiXCR on the multiplex PCR reads. There are about 610,000 distinct CDR3 sequences in the sample; approximately 16% occur only once, and roughly 3.5% lies in the top ten. This specimen belongs to a study of T cells in Graves' hyperthyroidism and ophthalmopathy. The germline V gene encodes CDR1 DFQATT and CDR2 SNEGSKA (reference sequence). The CDR3 covers 11 residues. The V gene lost 6 bases and the J gene lost 6 bases, with 12 bases spanning the gap. Broader study findings: Median prediction lead before ophthalmopathy onset was 6 to 8 months with the model. Most expanded thyroid clonotypes above 0.001 also appeared in blood.

The specimen sequenced was blood. This rearrangement joins TRBV20-1 to TRBJ2-7; D is undetermined. The receptor's source is a woman aged 40 to 50 with Graves' ophthalmopathy. CDR3 nucleotides: TGCAGTGCCATCCAACCCCCCGAGCAGTACTTC. Its protein product is CSAIQPPEQYF.